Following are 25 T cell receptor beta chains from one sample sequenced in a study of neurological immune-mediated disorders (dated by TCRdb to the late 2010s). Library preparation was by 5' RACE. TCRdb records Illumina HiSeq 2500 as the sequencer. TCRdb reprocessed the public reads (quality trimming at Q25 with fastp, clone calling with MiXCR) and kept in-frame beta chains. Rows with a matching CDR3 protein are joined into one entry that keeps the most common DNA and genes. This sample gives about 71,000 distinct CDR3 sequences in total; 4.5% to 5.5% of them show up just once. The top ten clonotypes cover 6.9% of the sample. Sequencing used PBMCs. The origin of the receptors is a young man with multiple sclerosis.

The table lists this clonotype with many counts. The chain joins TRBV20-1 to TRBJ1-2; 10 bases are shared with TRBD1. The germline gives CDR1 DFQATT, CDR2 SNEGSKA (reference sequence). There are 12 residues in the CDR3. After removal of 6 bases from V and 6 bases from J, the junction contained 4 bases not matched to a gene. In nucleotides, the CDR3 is TGCAGTGCCGGGACAGGGGTTGATGGCTACACCTTC. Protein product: CSAGTGVDGYTF.

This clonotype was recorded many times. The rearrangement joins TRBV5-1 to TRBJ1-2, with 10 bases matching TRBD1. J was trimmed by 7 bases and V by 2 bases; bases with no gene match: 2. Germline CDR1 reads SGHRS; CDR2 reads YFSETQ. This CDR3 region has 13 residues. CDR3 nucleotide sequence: TGCGCCAGCAGCTTAGGGACAGGGGCTGGCTACACCTTC. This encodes CASSLGTGAGYTF.

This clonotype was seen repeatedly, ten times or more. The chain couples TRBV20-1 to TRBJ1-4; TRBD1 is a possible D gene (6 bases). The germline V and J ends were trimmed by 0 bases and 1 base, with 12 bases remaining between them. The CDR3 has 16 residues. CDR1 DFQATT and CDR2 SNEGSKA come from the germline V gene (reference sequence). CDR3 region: CSARDSGRGTNEKLFF. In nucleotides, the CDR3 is TGCAGTGCTAGAGATTCGGGCAGGGGAACTAATGAAAAACTGTTTTTT.

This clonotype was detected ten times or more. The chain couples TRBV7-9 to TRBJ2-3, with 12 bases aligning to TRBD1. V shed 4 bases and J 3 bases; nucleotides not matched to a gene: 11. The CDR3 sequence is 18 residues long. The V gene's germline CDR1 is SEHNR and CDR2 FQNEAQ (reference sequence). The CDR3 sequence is CASSSIRDRGLGTDTQYF. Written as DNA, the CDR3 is TGTGCCAGCAGCTCGATCCGGGACAGGGGGCTTGGAACAGATACGCAGTATTTT.

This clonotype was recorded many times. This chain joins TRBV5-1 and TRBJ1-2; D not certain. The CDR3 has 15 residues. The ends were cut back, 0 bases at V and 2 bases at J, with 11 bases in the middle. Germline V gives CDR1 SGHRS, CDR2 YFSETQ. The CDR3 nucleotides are TGCGCCAGCAGCTTGGCTTCGGGCGTCAACTATGGCTACACCTTC. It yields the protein CASSLASGVNYGYTF.

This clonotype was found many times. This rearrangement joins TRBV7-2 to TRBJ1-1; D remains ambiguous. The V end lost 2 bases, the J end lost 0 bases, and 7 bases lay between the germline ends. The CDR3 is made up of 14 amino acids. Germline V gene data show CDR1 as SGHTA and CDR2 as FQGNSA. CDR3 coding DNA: TGTGCCAGCAGCTTATTTACAGTGAACACTGAAGCTTTCTTT. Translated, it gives CASSLFTVNTEAFF.

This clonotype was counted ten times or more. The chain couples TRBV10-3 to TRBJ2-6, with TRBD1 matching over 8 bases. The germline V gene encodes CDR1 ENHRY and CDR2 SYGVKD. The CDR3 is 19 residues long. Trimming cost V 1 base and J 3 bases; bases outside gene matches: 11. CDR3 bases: TGTGCCATCAGTGAGTATGGGACAGGATCGACTGGTGGGGCCAACGTCCTGACTTTC. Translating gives CAISEYGTGSTGGANVLTF.

CDR3 bases: TGTGCCAGCAGCTCGCCATTCCGGGAGACCCAGTACTTC. This translates into CASSSPFRETQYF. This sequence joins TRBV5-5 and TRBJ2-5; D gene uncertain. Germline CDR1 reads SGHKS; CDR2 reads YYEKEE (reference sequence). Trimming cost V 3 bases and J 5 bases, with 11 bases left between them. This CDR3 contains 13 residues. Looking up the rest from reference TRBV5-5 and TRBJ2-5 gives the full variable domain: DAGVTQSPTHLIKTRGQQVTLRCSPISGHKSVSWYQQVLGQGPQFIFQYYEKEERGRGNFPDRFSARQFPNYSSELNVNALLLGDSALYLCASSSPFRETQYFGPGTRLLVL.

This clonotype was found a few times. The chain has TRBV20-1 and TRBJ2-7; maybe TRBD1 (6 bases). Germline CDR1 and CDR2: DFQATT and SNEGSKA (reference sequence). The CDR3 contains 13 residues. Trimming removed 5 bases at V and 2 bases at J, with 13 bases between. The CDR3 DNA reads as TGCAGTGCTTTGGACAGAGATACCTACGAGCAGTACGTC. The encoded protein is CSALDRDTYEQYV.

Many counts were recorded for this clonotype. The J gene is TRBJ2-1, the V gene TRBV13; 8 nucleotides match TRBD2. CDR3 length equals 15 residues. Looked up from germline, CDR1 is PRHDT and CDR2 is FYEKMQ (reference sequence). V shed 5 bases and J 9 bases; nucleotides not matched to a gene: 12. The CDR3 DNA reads TGTGCCAGCAGCCCCCCGGGACTAGTAATGGGTGAGCAGTTCTTC. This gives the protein CASSPPGLVMGEQFF.

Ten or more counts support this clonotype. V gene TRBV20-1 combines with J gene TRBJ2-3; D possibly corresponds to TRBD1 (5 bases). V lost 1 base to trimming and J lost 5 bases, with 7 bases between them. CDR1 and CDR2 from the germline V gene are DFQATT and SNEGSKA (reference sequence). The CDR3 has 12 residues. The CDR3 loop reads CSARGGVDTQYF. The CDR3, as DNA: TGCAGTGCTAGAGGGGGCGTAGATACGCAGTATTTT.

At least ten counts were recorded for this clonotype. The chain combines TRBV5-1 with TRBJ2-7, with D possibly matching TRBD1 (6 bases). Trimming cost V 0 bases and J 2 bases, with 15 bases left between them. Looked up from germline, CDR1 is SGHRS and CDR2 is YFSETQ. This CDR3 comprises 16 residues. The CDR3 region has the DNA TGCGCCAGCAGCTTGGCCGCGTCGACAGGAACCTACGAGCAGTACTTC. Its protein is CASSLAASTGTYEQYF.

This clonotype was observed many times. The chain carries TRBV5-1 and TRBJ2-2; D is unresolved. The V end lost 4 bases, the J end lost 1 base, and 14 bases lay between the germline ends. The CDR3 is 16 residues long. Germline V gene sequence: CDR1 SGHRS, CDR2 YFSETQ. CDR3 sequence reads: CASSPTLSGNTGELFF. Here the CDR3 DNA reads TGCGCCAGCAGCCCAACCCTGAGTGGGAACACCGGGGAGCTGTTTTTT.

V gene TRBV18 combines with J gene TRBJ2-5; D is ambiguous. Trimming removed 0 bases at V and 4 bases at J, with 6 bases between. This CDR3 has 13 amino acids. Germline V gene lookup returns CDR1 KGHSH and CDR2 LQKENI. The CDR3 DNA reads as TGTGCCAGCTCACCACCCACAAGAGAGACCCAGTACTTC. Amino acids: CASSPPTRETQYF.

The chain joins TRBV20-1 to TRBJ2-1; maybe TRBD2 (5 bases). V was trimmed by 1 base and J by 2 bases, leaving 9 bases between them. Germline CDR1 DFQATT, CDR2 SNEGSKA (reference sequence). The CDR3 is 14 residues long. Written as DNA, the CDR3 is TGCAGTGCTAGAGGAGCGGCAACCTACAATGAGCAGTTCTTC. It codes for CSARGAATYNEQFF.

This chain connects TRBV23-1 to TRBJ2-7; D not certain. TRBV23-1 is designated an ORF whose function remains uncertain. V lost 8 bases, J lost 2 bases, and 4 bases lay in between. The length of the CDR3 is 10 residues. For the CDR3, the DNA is TGCGCCAGCCCGGCCTACGAGCAGTACTTC. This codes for CASPAYEQYF.

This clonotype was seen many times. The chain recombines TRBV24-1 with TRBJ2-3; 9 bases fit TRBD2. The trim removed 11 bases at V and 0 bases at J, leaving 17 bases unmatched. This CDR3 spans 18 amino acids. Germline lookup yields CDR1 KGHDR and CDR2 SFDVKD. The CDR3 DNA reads TGTGCCAACAGGCATAAGGGGCTAGCGGGGACTAGCACAGATACGCAGTATTTT. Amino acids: CANRHKGLAGTSTDTQYF.

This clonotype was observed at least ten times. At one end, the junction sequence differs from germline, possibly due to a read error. The CDR3 DNA reads as TGTGCCACCAGCAGAGCGTGGGGCGGGGGGGCCTATAATGAGCAGTTCTTC. Protein sequence: CATSRAWGGGAYNEQFF. The rearrangement uses TRBV15 and TRBJ2-1, with TRBD2 identical over 9 bases. The length of the CDR3 is 17 residues. Looked up from germline, CDR1 is LNHNV and CDR2 is YYDKDF (reference sequence).

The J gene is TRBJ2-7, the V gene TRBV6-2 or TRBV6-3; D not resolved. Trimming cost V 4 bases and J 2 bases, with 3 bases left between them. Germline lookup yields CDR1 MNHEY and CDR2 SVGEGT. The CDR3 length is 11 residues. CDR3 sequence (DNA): TGTGCCAGCAGTTCGGCCTACGAGCAGTACTTC. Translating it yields CASSSAYEQYF.

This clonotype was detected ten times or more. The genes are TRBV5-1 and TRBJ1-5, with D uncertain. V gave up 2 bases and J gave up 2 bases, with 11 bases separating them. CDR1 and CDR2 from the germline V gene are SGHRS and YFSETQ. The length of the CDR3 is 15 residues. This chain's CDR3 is CASSFGLPGNQPQHF. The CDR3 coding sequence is TGCGCCAGCAGCTTTGGCCTCCCGGGCAATCAGCCCCAGCATTTT.

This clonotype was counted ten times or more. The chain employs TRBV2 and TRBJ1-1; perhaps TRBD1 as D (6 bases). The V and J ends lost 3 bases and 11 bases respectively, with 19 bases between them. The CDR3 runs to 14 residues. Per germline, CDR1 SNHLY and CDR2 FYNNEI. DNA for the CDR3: TGTGCCAGCAGTGATCCCTCGGGGGCGATCGTGGCTTTCTTT. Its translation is CASSDPSGAIVAFF.

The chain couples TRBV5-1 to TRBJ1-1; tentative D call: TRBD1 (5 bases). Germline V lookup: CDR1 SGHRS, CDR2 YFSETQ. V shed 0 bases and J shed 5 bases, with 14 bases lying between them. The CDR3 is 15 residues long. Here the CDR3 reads CASSLEPGKGTEAFF. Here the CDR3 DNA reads TGCGCCAGCAGCTTGGAGCCGGGGAAGGGGACTGAAGCTTTCTTT.

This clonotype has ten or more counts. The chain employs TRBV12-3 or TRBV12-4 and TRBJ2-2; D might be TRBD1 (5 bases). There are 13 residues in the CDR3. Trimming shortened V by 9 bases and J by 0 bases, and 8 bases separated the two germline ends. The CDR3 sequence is CASVGPNTGELFF. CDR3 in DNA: TGTGCCAGTGTGGGGCCGAACACCGGGGAGCTGTTTTTT.

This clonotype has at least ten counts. CDR3 amino acids: CASSPTSGGLSSTDTQYF. The CDR3 region has the DNA TGCGCCAGCAGCCCTACTAGCGGGGGTCTCTCTAGCACAGATACGCAGTATTTT. The chain uses TRBV5-1 and TRBJ2-3; 11 bases match TRBD2. This CDR3 is built from 18 residues. Trimming at V came to 4 bases and at J to 0 bases, leaving 10 bases not matched to a gene. Germline lookup yields CDR1 SGHRS and CDR2 YFSETQ.

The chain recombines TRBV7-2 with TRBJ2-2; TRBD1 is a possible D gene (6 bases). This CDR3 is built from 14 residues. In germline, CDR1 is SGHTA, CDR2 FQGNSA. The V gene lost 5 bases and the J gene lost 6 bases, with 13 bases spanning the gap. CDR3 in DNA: TGTGCCAGCAGCCCACAGGGTTTTTCCGGGGAGCTGTTTTTT. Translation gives CASSPQGFSGELFF.